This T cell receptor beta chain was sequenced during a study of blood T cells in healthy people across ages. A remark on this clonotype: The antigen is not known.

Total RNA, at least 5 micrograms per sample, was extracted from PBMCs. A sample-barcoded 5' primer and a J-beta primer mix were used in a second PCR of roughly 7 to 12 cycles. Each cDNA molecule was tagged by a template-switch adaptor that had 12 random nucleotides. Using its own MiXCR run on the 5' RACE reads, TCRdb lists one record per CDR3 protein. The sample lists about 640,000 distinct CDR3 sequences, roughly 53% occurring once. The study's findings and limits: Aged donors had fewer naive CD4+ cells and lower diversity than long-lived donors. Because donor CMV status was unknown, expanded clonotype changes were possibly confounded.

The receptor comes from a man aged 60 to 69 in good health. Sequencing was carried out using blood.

In DNA form, the CDR3 reads TGTGCCAGCACCACTGCGGAGTTCACAGATACGCAGTATTTT. It translates to CASTTAEFTDTQYF. The rearrangement uses TRBV7-6 and TRBJ2-3; no reliable D call. The CDR3 consists of 14 residues. Trimming shortened V by 7 bases and J by 2 bases, and 13 bases separated the two germline ends. CDR1 and CDR2 from the germline V gene are SGHVS and FNYEAQ.